This entry lists 18 T cell receptor beta chains sequenced from one sample in a study of early T cells in non-severe SARS-CoV-2 infection (dated by TCRdb to the early 2020s). The protocol used for the library was 5' RACE. The sequencing machine was a NextSeq 500. TCRdb trimmed public reads at Q25 via fastp, called clones via MiXCR and kept in-frame beta chains. A single entry per CDR3 protein holds the most common genes and DNA from its merged rows. In all, the sample holds over 85,000 distinct CDR3 sequences, and over 10% of those were seen once. The ten biggest clones cover 3% to 4.5% of the sample. The sequencing here drew on whole blood, taken at baseline. The receptors come from an adult who was a healthcare worker with PCR-confirmed SARS-CoV-2 infection or an uninfected control (not recorded which).

This clonotype has at least ten counts. The chain uses TRBV14 and TRBJ1-3, with TRBD1 as a possible D gene (6 bases). Germline V gene data show CDR1 as SGHDN and CDR2 as FVKESK. V lost 4 bases, J lost 4 bases, and 11 bases lay in between. This CDR3 comprises 14 residues. CDR3 sequence: CASSPRQGGNTIYF. The CDR3, as DNA: TGTGCCAGCAGCCCTCGGCAGGGGGGAAACACCATATATTTT.

This clonotype was seen at least ten times. The chain recombines TRBV5-5 with TRBJ2-3, with D perhaps matching TRBD2 (5 bases). Germline V lookup: CDR1 SGHKS, CDR2 YYEKEE (reference sequence). Trimming took 2 bases from V and 0 from J, leaving 19 bases between them. The CDR3 has 18 residues. Written as DNA, the CDR3 is TGTGCCAGCAGCTTAAGGTTACGGACTGAAACTAGCACAGATACGCAGTATTTT. It translates to CASSLRLRTETSTDTQYF.

This clonotype was found a few times. The J gene is TRBJ1-6, the V gene TRBV27, with 9 nucleotides matching TRBD1. There are 15 residues in the CDR3. Germline CDR1 reads MNHEY; CDR2 reads SMNVEV (reference sequence). Trimming at V came to 5 bases and at J to 9 bases, leaving 8 bases not matched to a gene. The CDR3 DNA reads TGTGCCAGCAGTCCCGGGACAGGGCGAAGTTCACCCCTCCACTTT. Residues: CASSPGTGRSSPLHF.

The gene calls are TRBV6-5 and TRBJ2-1; unclear D gene. CDR1 is MNHEY and CDR2 is SVGAGI in the germline V gene. The CDR3 contains 12 residues. V shed 6 bases and J shed 5 bases, with 8 bases lying between them. DNA for the CDR3: TGTGCCAGCAGCCGATCAGACAATGAGCAGTTCTTC. This gives the protein CASSRSDNEQFF.

This chain connects TRBV3-1 to TRBJ2-2, with D tentatively TRBD1 (7 bases). Trimming stripped 1 base from V and 6 bases from J, with 21 bases between. This CDR3 has 18 residues. CDR1 LGHDT and CDR2 YNNKEL come from the germline V gene (reference sequence). DNA for the CDR3: TGTGCCAGCAGCCAAGGTCTAGGAGGGGGCGAATGCGCCGGGGAGCTGTTTTTT. As protein: CASSQGLGGGECAGELFF.

This clonotype occurred a few times. The V gene is TRBV28, the J gene TRBJ1-1, with a weak D call TRBD1 (6 bases). The V gene lost 3 bases and the J gene lost 0 bases, with 17 bases spanning the gap. This CDR3 has 17 residues. Germline V gene sequence: CDR1 MDHEN, CDR2 SYDVKM. This CDR3 reads CASSFPQGTIMNTEAFF. DNA for the CDR3: TGTGCCAGCAGTTTCCCTCAGGGGACCATTATGAACACTGAAGCTTTCTTT.

This clonotype was found many times. The chain recombines TRBV6-5 with TRBJ1-1; D is unclear. V was shortened by 2 bases and J by 1 base, with 17 bases between the two germline ends. The CDR3 runs to 17 residues. CDR1 and CDR2 from the germline V gene are MNHEY and SVGAGI. The CDR3 nucleotides are TGTGCCAGCAGTTACCTTGACATTGCCCAACAGAACACTGAAGCTTTCTTT. It is translated as CASSYLDIAQQNTEAFF.

V is TRBV20-1 and J is TRBJ1-3, with TRBD1 matching over 8 bases. This CDR3 contains 17 residues. Per germline, CDR1 DFQATT and CDR2 SNEGSKA (reference sequence). The trim removed 6 bases at V and 2 bases at J, leaving 15 bases unmatched. Here the CDR3 reads CSARRGGRGPTGNTIYF. Written as DNA, the CDR3 is TGCAGTGCCCGCCGAGGGGGCAGGGGGCCTACTGGAAACACCATATATTTT.

The chain has TRBV7-3 and TRBJ2-2; D ambiguous. V lost 3 bases and J lost 2, with 7 bases in between. Germline loops: CDR1 SGHTA, CDR2 FQGTGA. The CDR3 covers 14 residues. The CDR3 spells CASSFNSNTGELFF. CDR3 DNA: TGTGCCAGCAGCTTCAACAGTAACACCGGGGAGCTGTTTTTT.

This sequence joins TRBV6-5 and TRBJ2-1; D call uncertain. Germline V gene lookup returns CDR1 MNHEY and CDR2 SVGAGI. The CDR3 covers 17 residues. V lost 5 bases and J lost 0, with 17 bases in between. This CDR3 reads CASSGYDHRSSYNEQFF. CDR3 sequence (DNA): TGTGCCAGCAGTGGGTACGACCACCGGAGCTCCTACAATGAGCAGTTCTTC.

In its sample, this clonotype was seen many times. This sequence joins TRBV2 and TRBJ1-5; 7 bases agree with TRBD1. With 4 bases clipped from V and 1 base from J, the junction kept 1 base outside the gene matches. This CDR3 spans 14 amino acids. Germline lookup yields CDR1 SNHLY and CDR2 FYNNEI. CDR3 sequence reads: CASSVQGSNQPQHF. The DNA of the CDR3 is TGTGCCAGCAGTGTACAGGGGAGCAATCAGCCCCAGCATTTT.

This clonotype was detected only a few times. CDR3 DNA: TGTGCCAGCAGGGGACAGGAGCTAACTGAAGCTTTCTTT. Translating it yields CASRGQELTEAFF. This sequence joins TRBV2 and TRBJ1-1, with TRBD1 matching over 8 bases. The germline gives CDR1 SNHLY, CDR2 FYNNEI. The CDR3 extends over 13 amino acids. J was trimmed by 5 bases and V by 6 bases; bases with no gene match: 5.

There are a few counts of this clonotype. V is TRBV29-1 and J is TRBJ2-1; D gene unclear. Germline CDR1 and CDR2: SQVTM and ANQGSEA. The CDR3 has 11 residues. V was cut by 3 bases and J by 3 bases, with 3 bases left in between. This CDR3 reads CSVEYYNEQFF. CDR3 DNA: TGCAGCGTTGAGTACTACAATGAGCAGTTCTTC.

With respect to this clonotype: This sequence may be a read error, since a much larger clone differs from it by one base. V usage is TRBV6-1 and J usage is TRBJ1-3, with D unclear. The CDR3 consists of 15 residues. V was cut by 6 bases and J by 2 bases, with 14 bases left in between. CDR1 and CDR2 (germline): MNHNS, SASEGT. The CDR3 sequence is CASSSLRMTGNTIYF. The CDR3 nucleotides read TGTGCCAGCAGCTCCCTTCGAATGACTGGAAACACCATATATTTT.

This clonotype has at least ten counts. The rearrangement joins TRBV19 to TRBJ1-1; D gene uncertain. CDR3 length equals 11 residues. The V gene's germline CDR1 is LNHDA and CDR2 SQIVND (reference sequence). V lost 10 bases and J 1 base, leaving 7 bases between the germline ends. CDR3 region: CATRQNTEAFF. The CDR3 nucleotides read TGTGCCACGAGACAGAACACTGAAGCTTTCTTT.

This clonotype occurred a few times. The chain has TRBV20-1 and TRBJ2-7, with 7 bases aligning to TRBD1. J was trimmed by 2 bases and V by 3 bases; bases with no gene match: 10. From germline, CDR1 is DFQATT and CDR2 SNEGSKA (reference sequence). The CDR3 is 15 amino acids. The CDR3 nucleotides read TGCAGTGCTAGTGGGTGGGACAGTGCAACCTACGAGCAGTACTTC. Its translation: CSASGWDSATYEQYF.

This clonotype appeared a few times. The rearrangement links TRBV3-1 to TRBJ2-7; TRBD1 might be the D (7 bases). The CDR3 has 15 amino acids. Germline lookup yields CDR1 LGHDT and CDR2 YNNKEL (reference sequence). With 4 bases removed from V and 3 bases from J, the gap between germline ends came to 16 bases. CDR3 loop: CASSLRGVPSYEQYF. CDR3 in DNA: TGTGCCAGCAGCCTCAGGGGGGTCCCTAGCTACGAGCAGTACTTC.

This clonotype was detected only once. This chain joins TRBV5-1 and TRBJ2-1; no firm D call. CDR3 length equals 15 residues. The germline gives CDR1 SGHRS, CDR2 YFSETQ. Trimming shortened V by 0 bases and J by 1 base, and 8 bases separated the two germline ends. This CDR3 is CASSLAPDSYNEQFF. The DNA of the CDR3 is TGCGCCAGCAGCTTGGCCCCAGATTCCTACAATGAGCAGTTCTTC.